This TCR beta chain comes out of a study of early T cells in non-severe SARS-CoV-2 infection. In its sample, this clonotype was seen many times. One entry per CDR3 protein, called by TCRdb with MiXCR from the 5' RACE reads. The sample yields roughly 81,000 distinct CDR3 sequences, 9.5% to 13% seen once. The germline CDR1 and CDR2 sequences are MNHEY and SMNVEV (reference sequence). The CDR3 is 14 amino acids. The ends were cut back, 8 bases at V and 4 bases at J, with 18 bases in the middle. The sequenced sample consisted of whole blood. This sequence originates from an adult who was a healthcare worker with PCR-confirmed SARS-CoV-2 infection or an uninfected control (not recorded which). The chain uses TRBV27 and TRBJ2-7; D may correspond to TRBD1 or TRBD2 (5 bases each). The CDR3 nucleotides are TGTGCCAGCGGGTTCTCTCCCGGGGCGTACGAGCAGTACTTC. It translates to CASGFSPGAYEQYF.